The 8 T cell receptor beta chains reported below all come from one sample, sequenced in a study of T cell repertoires in cytomegalovirus infection (dated by TCRdb to about 2019). The treatment or condition label, as the study defines it: in vitro stimulation with specific CMV peptide epitopes to enrich CMV-specific T cells. Sequencing relied on an Illumina HiSeq 1500. TCRdb handled the public reads itself, with Q25 trimming in fastp and clone calling in MiXCR, and kept productive beta chains. Under each unique CDR3 protein, matching rows form one entry showing the most common genes and DNA. The sample table lists 200,000 to 250,000 distinct CDR3 sequences, roughly 34% of them with a count of one. The ten top clones hold roughly three fifths of the sample. These receptors have no identified antigens. The sequences come from CD8+ T cells from cultured PBMCs, collected from culture after CMV antigen stimulation. Receptors originate from a human donor in good health (CMV status not recorded). Some clones in this sample may be carry-over from other donors' samples.

The chain joins TRBV25-1 to TRBJ2-7; the D call may be TRBD1 or TRBD2 (5 bases each). V lost 3 bases and J lost 7, with 16 bases in between. Germline lookup yields CDR1 MGHDK and CDR2 SYGVNS. This CDR3 comprises 14 residues. CDR3 sequence: CASSDRGLPEEQYF. DNA of the CDR3: TGTGCCAGCAGTGATCGGGGCCTCCCCGAGGAGCAGTACTTC.

The CDR3 is CASSFGADGQGASNGYTF. The CDR3 DNA sequence: TGTGCCAGCAGTTTCGGGGCAGATGGACAGGGGGCGTCTAACGGCTACACCTTC. The chain employs TRBV27 and TRBJ1-2; TRBD1 matches at 11 bases. This CDR3 is 18 amino acids long. The germline gives CDR1 MNHEY, CDR2 SMNVEV (reference sequence). J was trimmed by 8 bases and V by 3 bases; bases with no gene match: 17.

In its sample, this clonotype was seen a few times. The V call is TRBV7-6, the J call TRBJ1-2; D is ambiguous. This CDR3 comprises 13 residues. With 6 bases removed from V and 4 bases from J, the gap between germline ends came to 12 bases. Per germline, CDR1 SGHVS and CDR2 FNYEAQ. The CDR3: CASRRARPYGYTF. CDR3 DNA sequence: TGTGCCAGCAGACGGGCCCGACCCTATGGCTACACCTTC.

This clonotype has a handful of counts. J is TRBJ2-1 and V is TRBV27; 12 bases agree with TRBD1. CDR3 size: 15 residues. V lost 0 bases to trimming and J lost 8 bases; unmatched junction nucleotides: 2. CDR1 and CDR2 from the germline V gene are MNHEY and SMNVEV (reference sequence). The CDR3 sequence: CASSLSGTGGYEQFF. The CDR3 DNA sequence: TGTGCCAGCAGTTTATCCGGGACAGGGGGCTATGAGCAGTTCTTC.

The chain couples TRBV7-2 to TRBJ2-5; 13 bases are a match to TRBD2. The junction had 7 bases not matched to a gene; V was cut back by 1 base and J by 11 bases. The CDR3 covers 15 residues. Germline CDR1 and CDR2: SGHTA and FQGNSA. The DNA of the CDR3 is TGTGCCAGCAGCTTAGGGGGTTGGACTAGCGGGGGACAGTACTTC. Protein sequence: CASSLGGWTSGGQYF.

This clonotype was found a few times. The chain is built from TRBV27 and TRBJ2-1; possibly TRBD1 for D (5 bases). The V gene lost 4 bases and the J gene lost 0 bases, with 10 bases spanning the gap. The CDR3 loop spans 15 amino acids. Germline V lookup: CDR1 MNHEY, CDR2 SMNVEV (reference sequence). This CDR3 reads CASSSDSYSYNEQFF. CDR3 DNA: TGTGCCAGCAGTTCTGACAGCTACTCCTACAATGAGCAGTTCTTC.

V usage is TRBV7-2 and J usage is TRBJ1-1; TRBD1 matches at 7 bases. The V segment lost 1 base and the J segment 2 bases; nucleotides outside the gene matches: 4. The CDR3 consists of 15 residues. Looked up from germline, CDR1 is SGHTA and CDR2 is FQGNSA. In DNA, the CDR3 is TGTGCCAGCAGCTTAGTGACAGGGACCAACACTGAAGCTTTCTTT. This codes for CASSLVTGTNTEAFF.

The J gene is TRBJ2-3, the V gene TRBV5-6; D is undetermined. The CDR3 runs 14 residues. The ends were cut back, 0 bases at V and 2 bases at J, with 7 bases in the middle. Germline V gene sequence: CDR1 SGHDT, CDR2 YYEEEE. CDR3 nucleotides: TGTGCCAGCAGCTTGGGGGCGTACACAGATACGCAGTATTTT. Translation: CASSLGAYTDTQYF.